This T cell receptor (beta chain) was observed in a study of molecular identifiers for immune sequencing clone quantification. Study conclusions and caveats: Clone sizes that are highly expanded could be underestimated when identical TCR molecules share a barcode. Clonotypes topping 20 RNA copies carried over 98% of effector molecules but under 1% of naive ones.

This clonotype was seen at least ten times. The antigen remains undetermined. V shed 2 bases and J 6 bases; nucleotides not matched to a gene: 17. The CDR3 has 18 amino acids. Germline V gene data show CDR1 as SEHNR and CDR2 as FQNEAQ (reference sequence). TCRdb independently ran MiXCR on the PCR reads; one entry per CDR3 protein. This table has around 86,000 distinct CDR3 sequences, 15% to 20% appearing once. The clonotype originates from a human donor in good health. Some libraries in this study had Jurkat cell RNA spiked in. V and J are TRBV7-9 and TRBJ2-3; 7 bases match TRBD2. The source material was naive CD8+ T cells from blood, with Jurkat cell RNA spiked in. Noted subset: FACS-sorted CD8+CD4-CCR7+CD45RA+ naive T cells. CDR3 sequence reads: CASSLSMGRLAASDTQYF. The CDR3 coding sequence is TGTGCCAGCAGCTTATCTATGGGAAGGCTAGCGGCGTCGGATACGCAGTATTTT.